A single sample gave rise to the 9 T cell receptor beta chains below, sequenced in a study of CD8 T cells in ankylosing spondylitis (dated by TCRdb to about 2017). Libraries were built with 5' RACE. The instrument given in TCRdb is Illumina HiSeq 2500. TCRdb ran its own pipeline on the public reads, namely fastp trimming at Q25 and MiXCR clone calling, and kept in-frame beta chains. CDR3 protein sequences are deduplicated, and each keeps its most common genes and DNA. For this sample the table gives approximately 240,000 distinct CDR3 sequences, of which roughly a quarter were detected only once. Roughly 0.67% of the sample lies in the top ten. Sequencing used blood, either unsorted or a sorted T cell fraction (not recorded which). The origin of the receptors is a male donor with ankylosing spondylitis or in good health (not recorded which).

This clonotype has ten or more counts. This chain connects TRBV2 to TRBJ2-5; D is unresolved. The length of the CDR3 is 14 residues. V was cut by 4 bases and J by 3 bases, with 12 bases left in between. Per the germline V gene, CDR1 is SNHLY and CDR2 is FYNNEI. As DNA, the CDR3 is TGTGCCAGCAGTGCCCCCCAGGCAGAAGAGACCCAGTACTTC. Translation gives CASSAPQAEETQYF. Combining the CDR3 with reference TRBV2 and TRBJ2-5 gives the whole variable domain EPEVTQTPSHQVTQMGQEVILRCVPISNHLYFYWYRQILGQKVEFLVSFYNNEISEKSEIFDDQFSVERPDGSNFTLKIRSTKLEDSAMYFCASSAPQAEETQYFGPGTRLLVL.

The V call is TRBV20-1, the J call TRBJ1-5; 7 nucleotides match TRBD1. The CDR3 runs 13 residues. J was trimmed by 0 bases and V by 7 bases; bases with no gene match: 3. Germline V gene sequence: CDR1 DFQATT, CDR2 SNEGSKA (reference sequence). The DNA of the CDR3 is TGCAGTGTACGGGACAGTAGCAATCAGCCCCAGCATTTT. Translated: CSVRDSSNQPQHF.

This chain connects TRBV20-1 to TRBJ2-1; 12 nucleotides match TRBD2. The trim removed 6 bases at V and 4 bases at J, leaving 16 bases unmatched. The CDR3 loop spans 18 amino acids. Per the germline V gene, CDR1 is DFQATT and CDR2 is SNEGSKA (reference sequence). CDR3 nucleotide sequence: TGCAGTGCCACGGCCCCCCAAAGGACTAGCGGGGTGTACAATGAGCAGTTCTTC. Its translation is CSATAPQRTSGVYNEQFF.

Ten or more counts support this clonotype. The CDR3 loop is CASTNTGELFF. DNA for the CDR3: TGTGCCAGCACCAACACCGGGGAGCTGTTTTTT. The chain uses TRBV12-3 or TRBV12-4 and TRBJ2-2, with D unresolved. Trimming cost V 7 bases and J 2 bases, with 2 bases left between them. The CDR3 is 11 residues long.

The chain carries TRBV10-3 and TRBJ2-1, with 11 bases aligning to TRBD2. Germline V gene sequence: CDR1 ENHRY, CDR2 SYGVKD. CDR3 length equals 14 residues. With 8 bases clipped from V and 10 bases from J, the junction kept 10 bases outside the gene matches. CDR3 sequence: CAIASGGWLREQFF. The CDR3 DNA is TGTGCCATCGCTAGCGGGGGGTGGTTGAGAGAGCAGTTCTTC.

The chain employs TRBV7-3 and TRBJ2-1; D gene ambiguous. Germline V gene lookup returns CDR1 SGHTA and CDR2 FQGTGA. This CDR3 is built from 13 residues. Trimming removed 5 bases from V and 7 bases from J, with 12 bases in between. The CDR3 loop reads CASSLPGRNEQFF. CDR3 DNA sequence: TGTGCCAGCAGCCTTCCGGGTAGGAATGAGCAGTTCTTC. Based on the CDR3 plus reference TRBV7-3 and TRBJ2-1, the full variable domain is GAGVSQTPSNKVTEKGKYVELRCDPISGHTALYWYRQSLGQGPEFLIYFQGTGAADDSGLPNDRFFAVRPEGSVSTLKIQRTERGDSAVYLCASSLPGRNEQFFGPGTRLTVL.

This clonotype was seen more than once but under ten times. The chain recombines TRBV20-1 with TRBJ2-7; weak D call: TRBD1 (6 bases). Germline loops: CDR1 DFQATT, CDR2 SNEGSKA (reference sequence). This CDR3 has 14 residues. CDR3 protein: CRPLQGPTTYEQYF. The CDR3 nucleotides are TGCAGGCCCTTACAGGGACCGACTACGTACGAGCAGTACTTC.

In its sample, this clonotype was seen many times. This sequence joins TRBV29-1 and TRBJ2-1; 8 nucleotides match TRBD2. Germline V gene lookup returns CDR1 SQVTM and CDR2 ANQGSEA. CDR3 length: 15 residues. J gave up 0 bases and V 7 bases, and 8 bases lay outside the gene matches. The CDR3 DNA reads TGCAGCGCGACCGGGGGGACTAGCTCCTACAATGAGCAGTTCTTC. Its translation: CSATGGTSSYNEQFF.

The chain employs TRBV20-1 and TRBJ2-3; no clear D gene. Germline V CDR1 and CDR2: DFQATT, SNEGSKA (reference sequence). Between the trimmed V and J ends, which lost 3 bases and 0 bases, there was a span of 10 bases. CDR3 size: 14 residues. The CDR3 is CSARGDGSTDTQYF. DNA for the CDR3: TGCAGTGCTAGGGGCGACGGTAGCACAGATACGCAGTATTTT.